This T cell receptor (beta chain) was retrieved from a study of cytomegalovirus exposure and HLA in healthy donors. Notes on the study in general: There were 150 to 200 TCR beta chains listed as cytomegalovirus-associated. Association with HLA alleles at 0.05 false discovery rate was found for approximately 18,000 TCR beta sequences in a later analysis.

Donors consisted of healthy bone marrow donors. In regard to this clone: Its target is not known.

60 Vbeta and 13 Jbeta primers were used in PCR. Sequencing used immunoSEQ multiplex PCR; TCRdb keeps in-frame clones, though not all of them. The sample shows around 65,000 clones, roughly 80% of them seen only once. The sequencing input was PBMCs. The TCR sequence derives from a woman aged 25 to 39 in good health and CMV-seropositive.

As DNA, the CDR3 is TGTGCCAGCAGCGTAGGGACTCTGGGAGCCAACGTCCTGACTTTC. Translated: CASSVGTLGANVLTF. The chain uses TRBV9 and TRBJ2-6, with D tentatively TRBD2 (5 bases). Trimming took 0 bases from V and 7 from J, leaving 11 bases between them. The CDR3 sequence is 15 residues long. Germline CDR1 SGDLS, CDR2 YYNGEE.